This T cell receptor beta chain was documented in a study of T cell changes during pregnancy in multiple sclerosis. Method: immunoSEQ multiplex PCR; TCRdb's copy keeps in-frame clones and lacks some. The sample has around 92,000 clones; approximately 95% are singletons. The germline V gene encodes CDR1 SGHRS and CDR2 YFSETQ. V lost 0 bases to trimming and J lost 0 bases, with 12 bases between them. This CDR3 contains 16 residues. The J gene is TRBJ1-2, the V gene TRBV5-1; no firm D call. The input for sequencing was peripheral blood, taken in the first trimester of pregnancy. The receptor's source is a female donor with multiple sclerosis, enrolled in a pregnancy study. This CDR3 reads CASSLAAVASNYGYTF. CDR3 sequence (DNA): TGCGCCAGCAGCTTGGCCGCAGTAGCTTCTAACTATGGCTACACCTTC.